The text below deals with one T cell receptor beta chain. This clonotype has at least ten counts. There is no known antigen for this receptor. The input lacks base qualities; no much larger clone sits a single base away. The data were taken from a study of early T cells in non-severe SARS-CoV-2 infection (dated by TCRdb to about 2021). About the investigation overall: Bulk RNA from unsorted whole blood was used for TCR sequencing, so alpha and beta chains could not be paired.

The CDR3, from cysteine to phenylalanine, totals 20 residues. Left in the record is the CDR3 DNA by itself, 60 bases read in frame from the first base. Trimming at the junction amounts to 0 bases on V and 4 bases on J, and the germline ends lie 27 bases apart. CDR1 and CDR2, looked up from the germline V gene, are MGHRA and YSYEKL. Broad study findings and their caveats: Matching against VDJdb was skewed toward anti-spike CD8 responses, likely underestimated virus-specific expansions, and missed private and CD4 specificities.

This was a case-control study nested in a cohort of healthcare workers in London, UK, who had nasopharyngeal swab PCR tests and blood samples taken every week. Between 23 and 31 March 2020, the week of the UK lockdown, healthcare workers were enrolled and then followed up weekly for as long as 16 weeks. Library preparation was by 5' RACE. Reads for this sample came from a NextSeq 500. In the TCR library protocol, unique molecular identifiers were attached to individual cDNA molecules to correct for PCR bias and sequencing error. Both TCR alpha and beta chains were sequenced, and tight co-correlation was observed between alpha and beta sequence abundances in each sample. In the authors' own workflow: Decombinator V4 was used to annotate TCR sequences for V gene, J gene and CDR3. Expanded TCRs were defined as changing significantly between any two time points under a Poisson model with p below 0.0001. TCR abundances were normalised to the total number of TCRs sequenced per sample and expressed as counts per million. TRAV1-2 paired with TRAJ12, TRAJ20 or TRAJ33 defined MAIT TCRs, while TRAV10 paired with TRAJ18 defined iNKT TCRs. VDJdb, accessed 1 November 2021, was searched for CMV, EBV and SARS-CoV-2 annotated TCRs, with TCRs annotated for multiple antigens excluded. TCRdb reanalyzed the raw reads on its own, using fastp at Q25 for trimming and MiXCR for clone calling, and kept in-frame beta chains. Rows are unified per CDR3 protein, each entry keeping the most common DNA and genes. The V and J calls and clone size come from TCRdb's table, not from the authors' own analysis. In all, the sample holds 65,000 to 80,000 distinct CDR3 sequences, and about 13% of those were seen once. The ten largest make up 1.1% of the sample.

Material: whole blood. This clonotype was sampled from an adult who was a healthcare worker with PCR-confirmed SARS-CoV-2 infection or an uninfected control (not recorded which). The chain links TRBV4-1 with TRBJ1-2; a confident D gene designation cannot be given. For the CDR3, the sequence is CASSQDSLAPPGRRTYGYTF. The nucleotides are TGCGCCAGCAGCCAAGATTCCCTAGCCCCTCCAGGCCGGCGTACCTATGGCTACACCTTC.